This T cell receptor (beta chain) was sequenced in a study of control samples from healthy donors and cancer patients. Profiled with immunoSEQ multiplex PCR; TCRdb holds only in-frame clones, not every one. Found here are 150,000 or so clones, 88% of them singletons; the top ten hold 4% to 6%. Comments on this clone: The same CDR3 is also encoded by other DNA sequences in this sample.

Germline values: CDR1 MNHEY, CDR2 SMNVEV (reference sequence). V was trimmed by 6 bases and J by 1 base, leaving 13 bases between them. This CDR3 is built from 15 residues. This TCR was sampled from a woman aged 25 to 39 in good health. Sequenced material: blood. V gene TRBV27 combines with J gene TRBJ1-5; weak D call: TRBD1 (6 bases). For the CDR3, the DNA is TGTGCCAGCAGACCCCGGACAGACAGCAATCAGCCCCAGCATTTT. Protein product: CASRPRTDSNQPQHF.